A selection of T cell receptor beta chains follows, all from one sample in a study. TCRdb independently ran MiXCR on the 5' RACE reads; one entry per CDR3 protein. The sample has about 7,200 distinct CDR3 sequences; 35% to 50% are singletons. Sequencing input: memory CD4+ T cells sorted from blood. These receptors were collected from a female donor with breast cancer. CDR3s include the opening cysteine and the closing phenylalanine or tryptophan. Clone size, where shown, is once, few, many, or a class for clones that have expanded.

cdr3_aa clone_size j_call v_call
CASSVGNNEQFF . TRBJ2-1 TRBV9
CATSSPDRGSDGYTF . TRBJ1-2 TRBV24-1
CASSRTLSGGLDTQYF few TRBJ2-3 TRBV4-2
CASSELGSGQETQYF few TRBJ2-5 TRBV25-1
CASKESRAPQETQYF . TRBJ2-5 TRBV2
CASSFRGSYEQYF medium-sized TRBJ2-7 TRBV7-8
CASSFGTDTQYF few TRBJ2-3 TRBV7-9
CSAQGSRTYEQYF few TRBJ2-7 TRBV20-1
CASSSSRAGKNIQYF . TRBJ2-4 TRBV7-8
CASSQTNLRGGGGYTF . TRBJ1-2 TRBV4-1
CASSRLPGTKETQYF few TRBJ2-5 TRBV5-1
CASSSAYREGHTF . TRBJ1-2 TRBV7-2
CASSQGAGGGDTQYF few TRBJ2-3 TRBV4-2
CASRMAGTYEQYF . TRBJ2-7 TRBV5-1
CASSLTKNEQFF . TRBJ2-1 TRBV7-3
CASSFSSPGSGNTIYF few TRBJ1-3 TRBV6-6
CASSPGQIQETQYF medium-sized TRBJ2-5 TRBV7-9